This T cell receptor beta chain was recorded in a study of shared clonotypes between healthy human individuals. Looking at the study overall: Contributing individuals were two females and three males aged 18 to 49. Study-level findings and limits: Among donors, the sharing of clonotypes was expected to be influenced by sequencing depth.

The CDR3 has 13 residues. V was pared by 5 bases and J by 1 base, with 8 bases between. From germline, CDR1 is SGHTA and CDR2 FQGTGA. Deep was the level used in running the assay. Loaded into unsorted PBMC replicate PCRs was 300 ng DNA, 25,000 to 30,000 T cell genomes. Assay used: immunoSEQ multiplex PCR; TCRdb lists only in-frame clones, some missing. The sample carries roughly 500,000 clones, 81% recorded once. As regards this clone: What it binds is unknown. At the DNA level, this CDR3 is encoded by other sequences in the same sample as well.

The rearrangement uses TRBV7-3 and TRBJ1-1; D remains unclear. The source of this sequence is a middle-aged woman in good health. Some clones in this sample may be carry-over from other donors' samples. The specimen was PBMCs. CDR3 sequence reads: CASSLQPNTEAFF. The CDR3 DNA reads TGTGCCAGCAGCCTACAGCCGAACACTGAAGCTTTCTTT.